These 26 T cell receptor beta chains came from one sample sequenced in a study of shared clonotypes between healthy human individuals. Terminally differentiated effector memory CD45RA+ cells were excluded from the naive CD8 cells, which were CD45RO-negative and positively selected for CCR7. Produced via immunoSEQ multiplex PCR; TCRdb's table is partial and in-frame only. The sample records under 700,000 clones, 85% to 95% being singletons. Source material: naive CD8+ T cells sorted from blood. The receptor set was obtained from a woman under 40 in good health.

In its sample, this clone was seen once. The V gene is TRBV9, the J gene TRBJ2-1; tentatively, D is TRBD1 or TRBD2 (5 bases each). Germline lookup yields CDR1 SGDLS and CDR2 YYNGEE. The CDR3 consists of 15 residues. With 3 bases removed from V and 4 bases from J, the gap between germline ends came to 14 bases. The CDR3 sequence: CASSATRGPYNEQFF. The CDR3 DNA follows: TGTGCCAGCAGCGCTACCCGGGGCCCATACAATGAGCAGTTCTTC.

This chain links TRBV20-1 with TRBJ1-5; a weak D match, TRBD1 (5 bases). Per germline, CDR1 DFQATT and CDR2 SNEGSKA (reference sequence). This CDR3 is 11 amino acids long. Trimming stripped 7 bases from V and 7 bases from J, with 11 bases between. In DNA form, the CDR3 reads TGCAGTGTAGGGAAGGGGCAGCCCCAGCATTTT. Its translation: CSVGKGQPQHF.

J is TRBJ2-2 and V is TRBV13; TRBD2 aligns across 10 bases. V was pared by 8 bases and J by 5 bases, with 14 bases of the junction left unmatched. Germline V gives CDR1 PRHDT, CDR2 FYEKMQ (reference sequence). The CDR3 extends over 17 amino acids. This CDR3 is CASGDPSEREGTGELFF. CDR3 nucleotides: TGTGCCAGCGGAGACCCCTCAGAGCGGGAGGGAACCGGGGAGCTGTTTTTT.

This chain links TRBV5-4 with TRBJ2-7; the match to TRBD2 covers 9 bases. Germline loops: CDR1 SGHNT, CDR2 YYREEE (reference sequence). After removal of 10 bases from V and 2 bases from J, the junction contained 10 bases not matched to a gene. The CDR3 runs 14 residues. Here the CDR3 DNA reads TGTGCCTACTGGAGGACTAGCGAAACCTACGAGCAGTACTTC. It translates to CAYWRTSETYEQYF.

This sequence joins TRBV27 and TRBJ2-1; D might be TRBD1 (5 bases). The CDR3 runs 14 residues. Germline CDR1 reads MNHEY; CDR2 reads SMNVEV (reference sequence). V was clipped by 11 bases and J by 6 bases, with 20 bases between them. CDR3 region: CASRPQGYGNEQFF. DNA for the CDR3: TGTGCCTCCCGCCCGCAGGGCTACGGCAATGAGCAGTTCTTC.

A word on this clone: This specimen includes other DNA sequences encoding the same CDR3. V and J are TRBV20-1 and TRBJ2-7; tentative D call: TRBD1 (5 bases). The CDR3 runs to 11 residues. CDR1 and CDR2 from the germline V gene are DFQATT and SNEGSKA (reference sequence). Trimming pared 5 bases from V and 4 bases from J, leaving 9 bases between. The CDR3 is CSARQGYEQYF. CDR3 nucleotides: TGCAGTGCTCGGCAGGGTTACGAGCAGTACTTC.

This chain links TRBV28 with TRBJ1-4; a weak D match, TRBD1 (6 bases). This CDR3 is 16 amino acids long. The germline V and J ends were trimmed by 5 bases and 4 bases, with 17 bases remaining between them. Germline V gene data show CDR1 as MDHEN and CDR2 as SYDVKM. CDR3 loop: CASSRTGSGSNEKLFF. For the CDR3, the DNA is TGTGCCAGCAGTCGAACAGGGTCGGGGAGTAATGAAAAACTGTTTTTT. The whole variable domain, remainder taken from reference TRBV28 and TRBJ1-4, is DVKVTQSSRYLVKRTGEKVFLECVQDMDHENMFWYRQDPGLGLRLIYFSYDVKMKEKGDIPEGYSVSREKKERFSLILESASTNQTSMYLCASSRTGSGSNEKLFFGSGTQLSVL.

V and J are TRBV5-6 and TRBJ2-5, with D unresolved. The CDR3 extends over 14 amino acids. The germline V gene has CDR1 SGHDT and CDR2 YYEEEE. V dropped 1 base and J dropped 6 bases, with 13 bases sitting between them. The chain's CDR3 is CASSLTAMGKTQYF. In DNA form, the CDR3 reads TGTGCCAGCAGCTTGACAGCAATGGGGAAGACCCAGTACTTC.

This chain uses TRBV28 with TRBJ1-5; D gene uncertain. Looked up from germline, CDR1 is MDHEN and CDR2 is SYDVKM. Between the trimmed V and J ends, which lost 6 bases and 6 bases, there was a span of 12 bases. This CDR3 has 13 residues. The CDR3 here is CASSRLGGQPQHF. DNA of the CDR3: TGTGCCAGCAGCAGACTTGGAGGTCAGCCCCAGCATTTT.

The chain employs TRBV9 and TRBJ2-7; 10 positions match TRBD2. The CDR3 spans 16 residues. V lost 3 bases to trimming and J lost 3 bases; unmatched junction nucleotides: 9. Germline V lookup: CDR1 SGDLS, CDR2 YYNGEE. CDR3: CASSADQLAGIYEQYF. The CDR3 DNA follows: TGTGCCAGCAGCGCCGACCAACTAGCGGGGATCTACGAGCAGTACTTC.

This chain links TRBV19 with TRBJ2-2; D is uncertain. The CDR3 extends over 15 amino acids. Germline CDR1 LNHDA, CDR2 SQIVND (reference sequence). V lost 1 base to trimming and J lost 6 bases, with 12 bases between them. The CDR3 nucleotides are TGTGCCAGTAGTATAGGTTTCAGTCTGGCCGGGGAGCTGTTTTTT. It is translated as CASSIGFSLAGELFF. The full variable domain, with the rest looked up from reference TRBV19 and TRBJ2-2, is DGGITQSPKYLFRKEGQNVTLSCEQNLNHDAMYWYRQDPGQGLRLIYYSQIVNDFQKGDIAEGYSVSREKKESFPLTVTSAQKNPTAFYLCASSIGFSLAGELFFGEGSRLTVL.

This clone has a single count. The rearrangement links TRBV27 to TRBJ2-1; no clear D gene. Germline V gene lookup returns CDR1 MNHEY and CDR2 SMNVEV (reference sequence). V shed 3 bases and J shed 6 bases, with 12 bases lying between them. The CDR3 length is 14 residues. The CDR3 DNA reads TGTGCCAGCAGTTTGTTGGAAACCTCCAATGAGCAGTTCTTC. This gives the protein CASSLLETSNEQFF.

The gene calls are TRBV19 and TRBJ2-5, with 13 bases lining up with TRBD2. The V gene's germline CDR1 is LNHDA and CDR2 SQIVND (reference sequence). The length of the CDR3 is 15 residues. With 7 bases clipped from V and 5 bases from J, the junction kept 7 bases outside the gene matches. In DNA, the CDR3 is TGTGCCAGTACGGCGACTAGCGGGAGGATGGAGACCCAGTACTTC. Its protein product is CASTATSGRMETQYF.

The genes are TRBV28 and TRBJ1-5; D unresolved. CDR1 and CDR2 from the germline V gene are MDHEN and SYDVKM. The V and J ends lost 3 bases and 3 bases respectively, with 15 bases between them. The CDR3 sequence is 16 residues long. This chain's CDR3 is CASSFLGVALNQPQHF. CDR3 nucleotide sequence: TGTGCCAGCAGTTTTTTAGGAGTTGCGCTCAATCAGCCCCAGCATTTT.

This chain links TRBV9 with TRBJ2-3; D is unclear. This CDR3 region has 14 residues. V was shortened by 0 bases and J by 4 bases, with 9 bases between the two germline ends. From germline, CDR1 is SGDLS and CDR2 YYNGEE. The CDR3 reads CASSVVTPPDTQYF. The CDR3 DNA is TGTGCCAGCAGCGTAGTAACTCCCCCAGATACGCAGTATTTT.

The J gene is TRBJ2-1, the V gene TRBV5-6; 7 nucleotides match TRBD2. J lost 8 bases, V lost 5 bases, and 7 bases had no gene match. Germline V CDR1 and CDR2: SGHDT, YYEEEE. This CDR3 comprises 13 residues. The CDR3 coding sequence is TGTGCCAGCAGTGGACCCGGGGGGTATGAGCAGTTCTTC. Translated: CASSGPGGYEQFF.

This clone has just one count. The chain combines TRBV27 with TRBJ2-7; TRBD2 agrees at 8 bases. Germline CDR1 is MNHEY and CDR2 is SMNVEV (reference sequence). V was clipped by 6 bases and J by 4 bases; unmatched bases: 17. The CDR3 covers 17 residues. The chain's CDR3 is CASSPSRVAGPLYEQYF. DNA of the CDR3: TGTGCCAGCAGCCCATCCAGAGTAGCGGGGCCTTTATACGAGCAGTACTTC.

This clone was seen just once. The chain joins TRBV4-1 to TRBJ2-7; 7 nucleotides match TRBD1. Germline assignment: CDR1 MGHRA and CDR2 YSYEKL. Germline trimming cut 3 bases from V and 0 bases from J; bases unmatched to any gene: 8. This CDR3 spans 16 amino acids. CDR3 coding DNA: TGCGCCAGCAGCCACTCCAAGACAGGGAGCTCCTACGAGCAGTACTTC. It yields the protein CASSHSKTGSSYEQYF.

This chain joins TRBV7-8 and TRBJ2-3; D is uncertain. Germline V CDR1 and CDR2: SGHVS, FQNEAQ. The V gene lost 4 bases and the J gene lost 3 bases, with 14 bases spanning the gap. This CDR3 region has 15 residues. The CDR3 coding sequence is TGTGCCAGCAGCTCTAGAAGGTCGAGGACAGATACGCAGTATTTT. This encodes CASSSRRSRTDTQYF.

The rearrangement links TRBV25-1 to TRBJ2-5; D is unclear. The DNA end lines up better with TRBJ2-7; the J call may be wrong. CDR1 is MGHDK and CDR2 is SYGVNS in the germline V gene. There are 12 residues in the CDR3. The chain's CDR3 is CASSEWDYEQYF. DNA for the CDR3: TGTGCCAGCAGTGAATGGGACTACGAGCAGTACTTC.

In the case of this clone: The same CDR3 can be traced to other DNA sequences in this sample. The J gene is TRBJ2-7, the V gene TRBV5-1; no firm D call. The CDR3 loop spans 14 amino acids. Trimming shortened V by 0 bases and J by 1 base, and 8 bases separated the two germline ends. Looked up from germline, CDR1 is SGHRS and CDR2 is YFSETQ. The CDR3 DNA reads as TGCGCCAGCAGCTTGGGCGGAGAATCCTACGAGCAGTACTTC. Its translation: CASSLGGESYEQYF.

With respect to this clone: The identical CDR3 is also encoded by other nucleotide sequences in the sample. The gene calls are TRBV13 and TRBJ1-2; D gene uncertain. V was shortened by 0 bases and J by 5 bases, with 7 bases between the two germline ends. The CDR3 totals 13 residues. In germline, CDR1 is PRHDT, CDR2 FYEKMQ (reference sequence). Here the CDR3 DNA reads TGTGCCAGCAGCTTAGGGGGAGGGTATGGCTACACCTTC. Its translation: CASSLGGGYGYTF.

Details on this clone: Other DNA variants within this sample encode the same CDR3. The rearrangement uses TRBV27 and TRBJ2-6, with D possibly matching TRBD1 (6 bases). Germline V CDR1 and CDR2: MNHEY, SMNVEV (reference sequence). Trimming shortened V by 0 bases and J by 2 bases, and 8 bases separated the two germline ends. The CDR3 has 16 residues. CDR3 bases: TGTGCCAGCAGTTTATCGGCAGGGGCTGGGGCCAACGTCCTGACTTTC. Protein: CASSLSAGAGANVLTF.

The V gene is TRBV4-2, the J gene TRBJ2-1; 10 positions agree with TRBD1. This CDR3 spans 17 amino acids. The ends lost 1 base at V and 0 bases at J; junction bases unmatched: 3. In germline, CDR1 is LGHNA, CDR2 YNFKEQ. CDR3 DNA sequence: TGTGCCAGCAGCCAAGCCGGGACAGGGGACTCCTACAATGAGCAGTTCTTC. This gives the protein CASSQAGTGDSYNEQFF.

The V call is TRBV6-1, the J call TRBJ2-1, with D possibly matching TRBD1 (6 bases). This CDR3 has 14 residues. With 1 base removed from V and 5 bases from J, the gap between germline ends came to 9 bases. From germline, CDR1 is MNHNS and CDR2 SASEGT. In DNA, the CDR3 is TGTGCCAGCAGTGAAGATGACAGGAACAATGAGCAGTTCTTC. Amino acids: CASSEDDRNNEQFF.

The chain has TRBV7-9 and TRBJ2-1; unclear D gene. Trimming shortened V by 5 bases and J by 10 bases, and 18 bases separated the two germline ends. Germline CDR1 and CDR2: SEHNR and FQNEAQ (reference sequence). This CDR3 comprises 14 residues. The CDR3 loop is CASSLTLTLGEQFF. The CDR3 DNA reads as TGTGCCAGCAGCCTTACATTGACCTTAGGCGAGCAGTTCTTC.